This T cell receptor beta chain came from a study of T cells in Graves' hyperthyroidism and ophthalmopathy. Clinical symptoms, serum thyroxine and TRAb, thyroid ultrasound and orbital computed tomography were used for the diagnoses. This clonotype was picked up a small number of times. Amplified TCR beta CDR3 regions came from RNA transcripts. The HTBI primer set was used in a first-round RT-PCR of the TCR CDR3. TCRdb itself ran the multiplex PCR reads through MiXCR, one entry per CDR3 protein. This table has around 600,000 distinct CDR3 sequences, approximately 15% appearing once. Germline V lookup: CDR1 LGHNA, CDR2 YSLEER. V lost 4 bases to trimming and J lost 6 bases; unmatched junction nucleotides: 14. CDR3 size: 17 residues.

J is TRBJ2-1 and V is TRBV4-3; 8 bases fit TRBD1. The sequenced sample consisted of blood. The sequence derives from a woman between 18 and 29 years old with Graves' ophthalmopathy. The CDR3 reads CASSLHGAGGVGNEQFF. In nucleotides, the CDR3 is TGCGCCAGCAGCCTCCACGGAGCAGGGGGCGTTGGCAATGAGCAGTTCTTC.